This TCR beta chain originates from a study of blood T cell repertoires in COVID-19. Study summary: Acute-phase and convalescent COVID-19 samples originated in the United States, Italy and Spain. T cells, B-cell-depleted T cells, or PBMCs provided the cDNA or gDNA that served as material.

Study processing details: Amplified reference gene primers provided the basis for estimating nucleated cell counts. Clones were sequenced by immunoSEQ multiplex PCR, and TCRdb holds only the in-frame ones, with some missing. The DNA was the basis for D and trimming; V, J and clone size are from that table. The data hold 350,000 or so clones, with 90% observed a single time. CDR1 LGHNA and CDR2 YNFKEQ come from the germline V gene. The CDR3 has 16 amino acids. J lost 3 bases, V lost 4 bases, and 6 bases had no gene match. Input material: peripheral blood. The chain joins TRBV4-2 to TRBJ2-1; 10 bases match TRBD2. This receptor was identified in a young man with active or convalescent COVID-19. The CDR3 sequence is CASSLSGGIIYNEQFF. CDR3 DNA: TGTGCCAGCAGCCTTAGCGGGGGGATAATCTACAATGAGCAGTTCTTC.